This TCR beta chain originates from a study of T cell responses to AZD1222 COVID-19 vaccine listed by TCRdb under 2021. About the study as a whole: Because spike-specific TCR depth and breadth did not differ between the two schedules, AZD1222 recipients who got a second dose at roughly 4 weeks were pooled with those who got a second dose at roughly 12 weeks. Trial participants were enrolled by age into 18-55, 56-69 and 70-plus year subgroups, with roughly 160, 29 and 62 TCR-sequenced participants respectively. A total of around 240 trial participants underwent TCR sequencing, of whom roughly 210 had received two doses of AZD1222 and 26 had received two doses of the MenACWY control vaccine.

Per the publication, the time point label means: baseline before first vaccination. Vaccinee samples came from UK trials COV001 and COV002, including a single-blind randomized controlled phase 2/3 trial of AZD1222 (ChAdOx1 nCoV-19) in healthy adults. For TCRbeta chain sequencing, PBMC samples were collected from trial participants at day 0 and at day 28 after the second dose. The CDR3 regions of human TCRbeta chains were analyzed by immunosequencing. The study's own analysis went as follows. TCRs in the repertoires were matched against a reference library of SARS-CoV-2-specific TCRs that had been generated with the MIRA antigen-specificity platform. Breadth meant the fraction of unique TCRs that were SARS-CoV-2-associated, whereas depth meant the fraction of total T cells that were SARS-CoV-2-associated. Using the MIRA data, every spike-specific TCR was mapped to the spike region that the TCR reacted to and assigned to either a CD4 or a CD8 class. Log10-transformed breadth and depth values were compared by one-way ANOVA with Sidak's multiple comparisons tests. The table comes from immuneACCESS by way of TCRdb, which keeps in-frame sequences with V and J called. Part of the clones is missing from these tables; in studies checked, under half for an unresolved V gene and the rest for unknown reasons. Clone size and the V and J calls come from that table; the DNA yielded D and trimming. For this sample the table gives approximately 140,000 clones, of which 92% were detected only once. Approximately 3.4% of the sample rests with the top ten.

The germline V gene sets CDR1 to SQVTM and CDR2 to ANQGSEA. The CDR3 runs 18 amino acids, cysteine and phenylalanine included. Of the read, only the CDR3 DNA is kept; its 54 bases are in frame from base 1. Trimming leaves V shorter by 0 bases and J shorter by 4 bases, with the junction holding 12 bases beyond the gene matches. A remark on this clone: The antigen it recognizes is unknown. Base-call qualities are not available, and no considerably larger clone is one nucleotide away.

The paper as a whole reports these results and caveats: Participants were mostly white British, with more females than males. The authors suggested clonal diversity may have been underestimated. After two AZD1222 doses, spike-specific TCR breadth and depth were significantly higher than at day 0 and than in MenACWY recipients. Only a handful of AZD1222 recipients were SARS-CoV-2 seropositive at baseline, limiting conclusions about previously exposed vaccinees. The vaccine-associated CD4 TCRs covered the entire spike protein, and the dominant responses fell in regions 160-218 and 743-854. Reportedly, almost half of the unique spike-specific TCRs recognized epitopes lying outside the regions that are mutated in the B.1.351 and B.1.1.7 variants. No day 14 peak-response samples were available, so repertoires were characterized only after the peak T cell response. The 56-69-year group was small, and its depth increase did not reach significance, likely because of low power.

Recombination connected TRBV29-1 to TRBJ2-1, with 10 bases matching TRBD2. This clonotype was sampled from an adult in good health. Here the sequenced sample was peripheral blood, taken on day 0 of AZD1222 vaccination. Here the CDR3 is given as CSVEDPGAGLAVYNEQFF. In nucleotides, the sequence is TGCAGCGTTGAAGATCCGGGAGCCGGACTAGCGGTTTACAATGAGCAGTTCTTC.